These 30 T cell receptor beta chains were sequenced from one sample in a study of beta chain features in type 1 diabetes. No antigen has been identified for these receptors. The study's findings and limits: Among all four CD4+ subsets, Type 1 diabetes patients had TCRB CDR3s that were moderately but significantly shorter.

The isolated RNA, all of it, was reverse transcribed, so expressed TCRB transcripts were what got sequenced. Data came from immunoSEQ multiplex PCR; TCRdb stores just in-frame clones and leaves some out. The sample has over 650,000 clones; more than 13% are singletons. Sequencing was carried out using naive CD4+ T cells from blood. The receptors were gathered from a man aged 18 to 30 with type 1 diabetes.

This clone was found a few times. This sequence joins TRBV5-1 and TRBJ2-3; no clear D. Germline V gene data show CDR1 as SGHRS and CDR2 as YFSETQ. The CDR3 length is 15 residues. V dropped 0 bases and J dropped 0 bases, with 8 bases sitting between them. The CDR3 here is CASSLGTASTDTQYF. CDR3 coding DNA: TGCGCCAGCAGCTTGGGCACGGCGAGCACAGATACGCAGTATTTT. Supplemented by reference TRBV5-1 and TRBJ2-3, the full variable domain reads KAGVTQTPRYLIKTRGQQVTLSCSPISGHRSVSWYQQTPGQGLQFLFEYFSETQRNKGNFPGRFSGRQFSNSRSEMNVSTLELGDSALYLCASSLGTASTDTQYFGPGTRLTVL.

There are a few counts of this clone. The rearrangement joins TRBV5-4 to TRBJ2-1, with D possibly TRBD2 on 6 matching bases. V lost 1 base and J 10 bases, leaving 9 bases between the germline ends. This CDR3 has 12 amino acids. Germline values: CDR1 SGHNT, CDR2 YYREEE (reference sequence). CDR3 in DNA: TGTGCCAGCAGCTTGCAGGGAGGCGAGCAGTTCTTC. Encoded protein: CASSLQGGEQFF. The whole variable domain, remainder taken from reference TRBV5-4 and TRBJ2-1, is ETGVTQSPTHLIKTRGQQVTLRCSSQSGHNTVSWYQQALGQGPQFIFQYYREEENGRGNFPPRFSGLQFPNYSSELNVNALELDDSALYLCASSLQGGEQFFGPGTRLTVL.

This chain uses TRBV7-2 with TRBJ1-1, with unresolved D. The V gene's germline CDR1 is SGHTA and CDR2 FQGNSA. CDR3 length equals 16 residues. V lost 5 bases to trimming and J lost 1 base, with 17 bases between them. This chain's CDR3 is CASSPRRRSENTEAFF. CDR3 sequence (DNA): TGTGCCAGCAGCCCCAGGCGGCGATCTGAGAACACTGAAGCTTTCTTT.

This clone has a handful of counts. V gene TRBV28 combines with J gene TRBJ1-2; D perhaps matches TRBD1 (5 bases). V gave up 3 bases and J gave up 4 bases, with 12 bases separating them. In germline, CDR1 is MDHEN, CDR2 SYDVKM. There are 14 residues in the CDR3. The CDR3 DNA follows: TGTGCCAGCAGTTTCGGCCAGGGAAGCTATGGCTACACCTTC. It yields the protein CASSFGQGSYGYTF.

This clone showed up just a few times. This sequence joins TRBV9 and TRBJ1-1, with D maybe TRBD1 (5 bases). Germline V gene sequence: CDR1 SGDLS, CDR2 YYNGEE. The ends were cut back, 4 bases at V and 1 base at J, with 14 bases in the middle. CDR3 size: 15 residues. The CDR3 is CASSPPGGRNTEAFF. In nucleotides, the CDR3 is TGTGCCAGCAGCCCCCCGGGGGGGAGGAACACTGAAGCTTTCTTT. The whole variable domain, filled in from reference TRBV9 and TRBJ1-1, reads DSGVTQTPKHLITATGQRVTLRCSPRSGDLSVYWYQQSLDQGLQFLIQYYNGEERAKGNILERFSAQQFPDLHSELNLSSLELGDSALYFCASSPPGGRNTEAFFGQGTRLTVV.

The chain is built from TRBV5-1 and TRBJ1-5; 10 bases agree with TRBD1. CDR1 is SGHRS and CDR2 is YFSETQ in the germline V gene. After removal of 0 bases from V and 7 bases from J, the junction contained 7 bases not matched to a gene. The CDR3 spans 16 residues. The CDR3: CASSLEPGQGWQPQHF. CDR3 nucleotides: TGCGCCAGCAGCTTGGAGCCGGGACAGGGGTGGCAGCCCCAGCATTTT.

The table lists this clone with a few counts. The V and J genes are TRBV5-1 and TRBJ1-4, with D uncertain. Trimming stripped 0 bases from V and 7 bases from J, with 13 bases between. CDR3 length equals 15 residues. CDR1 SGHRS and CDR2 YFSETQ come from the germline V gene. The CDR3 coding sequence is TGCGCCAGCAGCTTGGACCAAGGCCCTCGTGAAAAACTGTTTTTT. Its translation: CASSLDQGPREKLFF.

V usage is TRBV18 and J usage is TRBJ2-3; either TRBD1 or TRBD2 may supply D (5 bases each). In germline, CDR1 is KGHSH, CDR2 LQKENI. Trimming removed 2 bases from V and 6 bases from J, with 15 bases in between. The CDR3 extends over 15 amino acids. The CDR3 nucleotides read TGTGCCAGCTCACCAGTTGGGACGGAGTCGGATACGCAGTATTTT. Amino acid sequence: CASSPVGTESDTQYF.

The V call is TRBV14, the J call TRBJ1-1; D is unclear. The CDR3 is 13 amino acids. CDR1 and CDR2 (germline): SGHDN, FVKESK. The V end lost 3 bases, the J end lost 5 bases, and 10 bases lay between the germline ends. CDR3: CASSHNVITEAFF. The CDR3 nucleotides are TGTGCCAGCAGCCACAACGTCATTACTGAAGCTTTCTTT.

V is TRBV5-1 and J is TRBJ1-6; 8 bases line up with TRBD1. Unmatched junction bases numbered 3, after V lost 4 bases and J lost 6 bases. CDR1 is SGHRS, CDR2 YFSETQ, per germline. The CDR3 has 14 amino acids. The CDR3 nucleotides are TGCGCCAGCAGCCCGGACAGGGTTAATTCACCCCTCCACTTT. Its protein is CASSPDRVNSPLHF.

This clone came up a few times. This rearrangement joins TRBV5-6 to TRBJ2-2; D is undetermined. The length of the CDR3 is 12 residues. Per germline, CDR1 SGHDT and CDR2 YYEEEE. V was trimmed by 2 bases and J by 5 bases, leaving 4 bases between them. This chain's CDR3 is CASSFVTGELFF. Written as DNA, the CDR3 is TGTGCCAGCAGCTTTGTAACCGGGGAGCTGTTTTTT.

This clone was detected a few times. Other nucleotide sequences in the sample specify the same CDR3. This rearrangement joins TRBV30 to TRBJ2-1; unclear D gene. The CDR3 is made up of 12 amino acids. V lost 1 base, J lost 6 bases, and 7 bases lay in between. In germline, CDR1 is GTSNPN, CDR2 SVGIG (reference sequence). This chain's CDR3 is CAWSGLINEQFF. Written as DNA, the CDR3 is TGTGCCTGGAGTGGACTTATCAATGAGCAGTTCTTC.

This chain uses TRBV2 with TRBJ1-1; TRBD1 matches 10 bases. Germline V lookup: CDR1 SNHLY, CDR2 FYNNEI. V lost 6 bases and J lost 3; bases outside the gene matches: 7. The CDR3 covers 15 residues. The CDR3 bases are TGTGCCAGCAGCACACGGGACAGGGGAGACACTGAAGCTTTCTTT. It is translated as CASSTRDRGDTEAFF.

The rearrangement uses TRBV2 and TRBJ2-5; 7 nucleotides match TRBD1. Unmatched junction bases numbered 17, after V lost 11 bases and J lost 5 bases. This CDR3 region has 15 residues. Germline loops: CDR1 SNHLY, CDR2 FYNNEI. CDR3 in DNA: TGTGCCTCCTGCGATGAAGGGGGCGCCGGGGAGACCCAGTACTTC. Translating it yields CASCDEGGAGETQYF.

The rearrangement links TRBV27 to TRBJ2-4; D possibly corresponds to TRBD1 (5 bases). This CDR3 has 15 residues. V lost 0 bases and J lost 1, with 7 bases in between. CDR1 and CDR2 (germline): MNHEY, SMNVEV (reference sequence). The CDR3 region has the DNA TGTGCCAGCAGTTTATCGCAGGGCGCCAAAAACATTCAGTACTTC. Its translation is CASSLSQGAKNIQYF.

This clone was found a few times. V usage is TRBV7-2 and J usage is TRBJ2-1; D perhaps matches TRBD1 (5 bases). Germline-derived CDR1 and CDR2 are SGHTA and FQGNSA. This CDR3 region has 15 residues. The V end lost 0 bases, the J end lost 5 bases, and 11 bases lay between the germline ends. Written as DNA, the CDR3 is TGTGCCAGCAGCTTAGCTCGGCAGGGTAACAATGAGCAGTTCTTC. Translating gives CASSLARQGNNEQFF.

The CDR3 sequence is CASSYSKGSGYTF. CDR3 coding DNA: TGTGCCAGCAGTTACTCGAAAGGGTCTGGCTACACCTTC. The gene calls are TRBV6-5 and TRBJ1-2; no definite D call. V was cut by 0 bases and J by 7 bases, with 9 bases left in between. This CDR3 comprises 13 residues. Germline V gene lookup returns CDR1 MNHEY and CDR2 SVGAGI.

The chain combines TRBV29-1 with TRBJ1-1, with a tentative D call TRBD1 (5 bases). Germline CDR1 and CDR2: SQVTM and ANQGSEA. CDR3 size: 15 residues. With 6 bases removed from V and 4 bases from J, the gap between germline ends came to 21 bases. CDR3 bases: TGCAGCGTAGGCTTCACTGCGCGGGGGGGCACTGAAGCTTTCTTT. This sequence encodes CSVGFTARGGTEAFF.

This clone was detected only a few times. The J gene is TRBJ2-3, the V gene TRBV7-3, with a weak D call TRBD2 (6 bases). In germline, CDR1 is SGHTA, CDR2 FQGTGA. V was pared by 5 bases and J by 6 bases, with 9 bases between. This CDR3 comprises 12 residues. CDR3 sequence (DNA): TGTGCCAGCAGCAATCGGGGGGATACGCAGTATTTT. It codes for CASSNRGDTQYF.

The rearrangement joins TRBV7-6 to TRBJ2-1; TRBD1 matches 11 bases. Trimming took 4 bases from V and 8 from J; bases not matched to a gene: 7. CDR1 is SGHVS and CDR2 is FNYEAQ in the germline V gene. This CDR3 has 15 residues. CDR3 bases: TGTGCCAGCAGCTCTGGGGACAGGGGGTTTCATGAGCAGTTCTTC. Its translation is CASSSGDRGFHEQFF. The entire variable domain, with the rest obtained from reference TRBV7-6 and TRBJ2-1, is as follows: GAGVSQSPRYKVTKRGQDVALRCDPISGHVSLYWYRQALGQGPEFLTYFNYEAQQDKSGLPNDRFSAERPEGSISTLTIQRTEQRDSAMYRCASSSGDRGFHEQFFGPGTRLTVL.

This clone was counted a few times. Here the CDR3 DNA reads TGCGCCAGCAGCCCCAGCAGACTAGCCAAAAACATTCAGTACTTC. Amino acid sequence: CASSPSRLAKNIQYF. This chain joins TRBV4-1 and TRBJ2-4; the D is unclear. V lost 4 bases and J lost 0, with 10 bases in between. The CDR3 totals 15 residues. The germline gives CDR1 MGHRA, CDR2 YSYEKL.

The rearrangement uses TRBV9 and TRBJ2-2; D is ambiguous. V lost 2 bases and J lost 3, with 5 bases in between. The germline V gene has CDR1 SGDLS and CDR2 YYNGEE. This CDR3 contains 13 residues. In nucleotides, the CDR3 is TGTGCCAGCAGCGTTTTACACACCGGGGAGCTGTTTTTT. This sequence encodes CASSVLHTGELFF.

This clone was observed a handful of times. The same CDR3 also results from other DNA sequences found in this sample. The V call is TRBV7-9, the J call TRBJ1-1; weak D call: TRBD1 (5 bases). Germline values: CDR1 SEHNR, CDR2 FQNEAQ (reference sequence). Trimming stripped 2 bases from V and 2 bases from J, with 9 bases between. The CDR3 is 14 amino acids. CDR3 sequence reads: CASSLQGANTEAFF. Here the CDR3 DNA reads TGTGCCAGCAGCTTACAGGGTGCAAACACTGAAGCTTTCTTT.

The rearrangement uses TRBV7-2 and TRBJ2-7, with D maybe TRBD1 (6 bases). The V gene lost 2 bases and the J gene lost 5 bases, with 7 bases spanning the gap. CDR3 length: 12 amino acids. Germline V lookup: CDR1 SGHTA, CDR2 FQGNSA. The CDR3 nucleotides are TGTGCCAGCAGCTTATCAGGGGACGAGCAGTACTTC. It encodes CASSLSGDEQYF. Combining the CDR3 with reference TRBV7-2 and TRBJ2-7 gives the whole variable domain GAGVSQSPSNKVTEKGKDVELRCDPISGHTALYWYRQSLGQGLEFLIYFQGNSAPDKSGLPSDRFSAERTGGSVSTLTIQRTQQEDSAVYLCASSLSGDEQYFGPGTRLTVT.

This clone was seen a few times. The genes are TRBV6-5 and TRBJ2-7; 10 bases line up with TRBD2. The CDR3 loop spans 13 amino acids. The junction had 3 bases not matched to a gene; V was cut back by 7 bases and J by 3 bases. Germline loops: CDR1 MNHEY, CDR2 SVGAGI. The CDR3: CASKTSGYYEQYF. As DNA, the CDR3 is TGTGCCAGCAAGACTAGCGGGTACTACGAGCAGTACTTC.

This chain links TRBV18 with TRBJ1-1, with no clear D. The germline V gene has CDR1 KGHSH and CDR2 LQKENI. The CDR3 consists of 15 residues. Between the trimmed V and J ends, which lost 1 base and 3 bases, there was a span of 12 bases. CDR3 sequence reads: CASSPLRARDTEAFF. CDR3 DNA: TGTGCCAGCTCACCACTACGCGCGAGGGACACTGAAGCTTTCTTT.

This clone was counted only a few times. The chain recombines TRBV9 with TRBJ1-2, with 7 bases identical to TRBD1. CDR1 is SGDLS and CDR2 is YYNGEE in the germline V gene. The J segment lost 2 bases and the V segment lost 3 bases, leaving 4 bases of the junction unmatched. The CDR3 is 14 residues long. This CDR3 is CASSAQTGNYGYTF. The CDR3 DNA reads TGTGCCAGCAGCGCCCAGACAGGGAACTATGGCTACACCTTC.

CDR3: CASSQPASGTDTQYF. In DNA, the CDR3 is TGCGCCAGCAGCCAGCCTGCTTCGGGCACAGATACGCAGTATTTT. The gene calls are TRBV4-3 and TRBJ2-3; no reliable D call. CDR1 and CDR2 from the germline V gene are LGHNA and YSLEER. V was clipped by 3 bases and J by 1 base, with 11 bases between them. The CDR3 is 15 amino acids.

This clone was seen a handful of times. CDR3 DNA: TGTGCCAGCAGTGTAATAACCGGGACAGGATATGGCTACACCTTC. It codes for CASSVITGTGYGYTF. This rearrangement joins TRBV25-1 to TRBJ1-2, with TRBD1 identical over 8 bases. The CDR3 runs to 15 residues. With 4 bases clipped from V and 5 bases from J, the junction kept 9 bases outside the gene matches. CDR1 and CDR2 from the germline V gene are MGHDK and SYGVNS.

The chain couples TRBV6-1 to TRBJ1-2, with unresolved D. The CDR3 length is 13 residues. With 5 bases removed from V and 8 bases from J, the gap between germline ends came to 15 bases. The germline V gene encodes CDR1 MNHNS and CDR2 SASEGT. The CDR3 region is CASSPDIRGGYTF. Written as DNA, the CDR3 is TGTGCCAGCAGTCCGGATATTCGGGGAGGCTACACCTTC.